This T cell receptor (beta chain) was obtained from a study of a mutant IDH1 vaccine in newly diagnosed glioma. Across the study: Before enrollment, patients got radiotherapy alone, temozolomide alone, or mostly the combination. V12 came at week 35, V13 at week 47.

Specified time point: week 35, safety follow-up. Every vaccine dose comprised 300 ug of mutant IDH1 20-mer peptide plus topical imiquimod. As regards this clone: Its antigen is unidentified.

This CDR3 spans 15 amino acids. The germline V gene encodes CDR1 MNHNS and CDR2 SASEGT. V lost 4 bases to trimming and J lost 4 bases; unmatched junction nucleotides: 8. Here immunoSEQ multiplex PCR was the method, and the copy in TCRdb shows in-frame clones only, minus some. Of fewer than 45,000 clones listed, about four fifths are singletons. The chain combines TRBV6-1 with TRBJ2-3; 7 bases align to TRBD1. Material: PBMCs, obtained from a glioma patient whose treatment included an IDH1 peptide vaccine. The TCR sequence derives from a woman between 40 and 50 years old with glioma. Some clones in this sample may be carry-over from other donors' samples. The DNA for the CDR3 is TGTGCCAGCAGTGGACAGGGTGTTGGTGCAGATACGCAGTATTTT. Translated: CASSGQGVGADTQYF.